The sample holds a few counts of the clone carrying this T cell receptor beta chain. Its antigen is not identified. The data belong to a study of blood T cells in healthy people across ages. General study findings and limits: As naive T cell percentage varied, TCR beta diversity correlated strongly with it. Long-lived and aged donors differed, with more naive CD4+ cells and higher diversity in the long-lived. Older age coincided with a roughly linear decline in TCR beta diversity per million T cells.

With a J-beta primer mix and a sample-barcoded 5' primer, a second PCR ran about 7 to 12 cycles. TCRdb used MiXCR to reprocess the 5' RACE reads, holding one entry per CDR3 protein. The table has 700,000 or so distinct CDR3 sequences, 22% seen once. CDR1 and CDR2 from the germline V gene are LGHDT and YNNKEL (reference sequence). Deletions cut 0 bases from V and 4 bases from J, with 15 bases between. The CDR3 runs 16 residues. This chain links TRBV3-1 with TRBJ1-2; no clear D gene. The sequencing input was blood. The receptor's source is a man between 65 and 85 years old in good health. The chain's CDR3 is CASSQDPPGLGYGYTF. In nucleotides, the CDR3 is TGTGCCAGCAGCCAAGATCCCCCCGGGCTCGGCTATGGCTACACCTTC. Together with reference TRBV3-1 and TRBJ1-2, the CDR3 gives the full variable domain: DTAVSQTPKYLVTQMGNDKSIKCEQNLGHDTMYWYKQDSKKFLKIMFSYNNKELIINETVPNRFSPKSPDKAHLNLHINSLELGDSAVYFCASSQDPPGLGYGYTFGSGTRLTVV.